This T cell receptor (beta chain) was captured in a study of T cells in Graves' hyperthyroidism and ophthalmopathy. In the study overall: Peripheral blood was taken when the disease was first diagnosed, before any treatment began.

Findings and caveats of the study: Blood also held most thyroid clonotypes expanded beyond 0.001.

To note about this clonotype: What it binds is unknown.

Stable Graves' hyperthyroidism meant no ophthalmopathy progression within 18 months. The junction had 6 bases not matched to a gene; V was cut back by 5 bases and J by 1 base. Looked up from germline, CDR1 is LNHNV and CDR2 is YYDKDF (reference sequence). The CDR3 is 16 residues long. The CDR3 regions of TCR beta were amplified from RNA transcripts. Using the HTBI primer set, a first-round RT-PCR was run on the TCR CDR3. TCRdb ran MiXCR on the multiplex PCR reads and lists one entry per CDR3 protein. Among 92,000 or so distinct CDR3 sequences listed, over 50% were seen once. The clonotype originates from a woman between 35 and 50 years old with Graves' hyperthyroidism. Sequencing was done on a sample of blood. The chain is built from TRBV15 and TRBJ1-5; TRBD1 matches at 9 bases. CDR3: CATSGGTGKSNQPQHF. For the CDR3, the DNA is TGTGCCACCAGCGGAGGGACAGGGAAGAGCAATCAGCCCCAGCATTTT.